A selection of T cell receptor beta chains follows, all from one sample in a study of OX40 agonist ivuxolimab in advanced cancers. TCRdb's table, derived via immunoSEQ multiplex PCR, lists solely in-frame clones and lacks some. This sample has roughly 61,000 clones, with nearly 90% found just once. The specimen was CD4+ or CD8+ T cells sorted from blood, collected in a trial of the OX40 agonist ivuxolimab. All receptors come from an adult with an advanced solid tumor such as melanoma, head and neck, liver or kidney cancer. CDR3s include the opening cysteine and the closing phenylalanine or tryptophan. D genes are given only for firm matches. Size is stated for part of the rows, as once, few or many counts, or as a class when the clone is expanded.

TRBJ2-3 TRBD2 . TRBV2 CASSPTSGGGYTQYF TGTGCCAGCAGTCCGACTAGCGGGGGGGGGTACACGCAGTATTTT
TRBJ1-5 TRBD1 . TRBV5-1 CASSLEGQGNQPQHF TGCGCCAGCAGCTTAGAAGGACAGGGAAATCAGCCCCAGCATTTT
TRBJ2-5 . . TRBV27 CASSRQGLQQETQYF TGTGCCAGCAGTCGCCAAGGGTTACAGCAGGAGACCCAGTACTTC
TRBJ2-3 . once TRBV7-9 CASSLDAQDTQYF TGTGCCAGCAGCTTAGACGCCCAGGATACGCAGTATTTT
TRBJ1-4 . . TRBV28 CASSPSTAGGEKLFF TGTGCCAGCAGCCCAAGTACAGCCGGCGGGGAAAAACTGTTTTTT
TRBJ1-2 . few TRBV2 CASSGYGNYGYTF TGTGCCAGCAGTGGGTACGGGAACTATGGCTACACCTTC
TRBJ2-3 . . TRBV5-8 CASSFSPTTQYF TGTGCCAGCAGCTTCTCGCCGACTACGCAGTATTTT
TRBJ2-5 TRBD1 . TRBV11-2 CASSLGGGRVETQYF TGTGCCAGCAGCTTAGGAGGGGGCCGGGTAGAGACCCAGTACTTC
TRBJ1-1 . . TRBV25-1 CASSEWAGDGDTEAFF TGTGCCAGCAGTGAATGGGCAGGGGACGGTGATACTGAAGCTTTCTTT
TRBJ2-4 . . TRBV7-9 CASSSTGSTKNIQYF TGTGCCAGCAGCTCCACTGGAAGTACCAAAAACATTCAGTACTTC
TRBJ1-1 TRBD1 . TRBV29-1 CSGRTGNTEAFF TGCAGCGGGAGGACAGGGAACACTGAAGCTTTCTTT
TRBJ1-2 TRBD1 . TRBV5-4 CASSTQGSGGYTF TGTGCCAGCAGCACACAGGGGAGTGGTGGCTACACCTTC
TRBJ1-1 . once TRBV2 CASTPGRGNTEAFF TGTGCCAGTACCCCGGGACGCGGGAACACTGAAGCTTTCTTT
TRBJ2-4 TRBD1 . TRBV25-1 CASRDTGTGNIQYF TGTGCCAGCAGAGATACCGGGACAGGGAACATTCAGTACTTC
TRBJ1-5 . . TRBV9 CASSVGSGHQPQHF TGTGCCAGCAGCGTAGGTTCAGGGCATCAGCCCCAGCATTTT
TRBJ1-1 . . TRBV5-1 CASSFPGGTEAFF TGCGCCAGCAGCTTCCCCGGGGGGACTGAAGCTTTCTTT
TRBJ2-2 TRBD2 . TRBV5-4 CASSLGAGGLPGELFF TGTGCCAGCAGCTTGGGAGCGGGGGGGCTCCCCGGGGAGCTGTTTTTT
TRBJ2-5 . few TRBV7-2 CASSVTGSQETQYF TGTGCCAGCAGCGTTACAGGGAGCCAAGAGACCCAGTACTTC
TRBJ1-3 . once TRBV18 CASSSGGDGNTIYF TGTGCCAGCTCATCCGGGGGGGACGGAAACACCATATATTTT
TRBJ1-2 . . TRBV18 CASSPDGSYGYTF TGTGCCAGCTCACCTGACGGTAGCTATGGCTACACCTTC
TRBJ1-2 . . TRBV19 CATGERLTNYGYTF TGTGCCACCGGTGAGAGACTTACTAACTATGGCTACACCTTC
TRBJ2-7 . . TRBV25-1 CASSRGGYTDEQYF TGTGCCAGCAGTCGAGGCGGATACACCGACGAGCAGTACTTC
TRBJ1-2 . . TRBV27 CASSRSGTNNYGYTF TGTGCCAGCAGTAGATCCGGGACCAATAACTATGGCTACACCTTC
TRBJ1-2 TRBD1 . TRBV4-1 CASSPTGGNYGYTF TGCGCCAGCAGCCCGACAGGGGGTAACTATGGCTACACCTTC
TRBJ1-2 TRBD1 . TRBV30 CAWSVEGAEGYTF TGTGCCTGGAGTGTAGAGGGGGCTGAGGGCTACACCTTC
TRBJ2-3 TRBD1 . TRBV11-3 CASSLATGDMDTQYF TGTGCCAGCAGCTTAGCGACAGGGGATATGGATACGCAGTATTTT
TRBJ1-4 . . TRBV2 CASRGGQNEKLFF TGTGCCAGCAGGGGCGGACAAAATGAAAAACTGTTTTTT
TRBJ2-5 TRBD2 once TRBV5-4 CASSTGLAGAGETQYF TGTGCCAGCAGCACGGGACTAGCGGGGGCGGGGGAGACCCAGTACTTC
TRBJ1-1 . . TRBV5-1 CASSLAPDSFYTEAFF TGCGCCAGCAGCTTGGCCCCGGACAGTTTTTACACTGAAGCTTTCTTT
TRBJ2-3 . . TRBV4-2 CASSQYEGGRTDTQYF TGTGCCAGCAGCCAGTATGAGGGGGGGCGCACAGATACGCAGTATTTT
TRBJ1-2 . . TRBV7-2 CASSPGGGGSYGYTF TGTGCCAGCAGCCCCGGGGGGGGAGGCAGCTATGGCTACACCTTC
TRBJ2-7 . . TRBV27 CASSPSMGPYEQYF TGTGCCAGCAGTCCATCTATGGGACCGTACGAGCAGTACTTC
TRBJ1-2 . . TRBV11-2 CASSTSGTWGYTF TGTGCCAGCAGTACCTCCGGGACTTGGGGCTACACCTTC
TRBJ2-7 TRBD2 . TRBV18 CASSPLGGYEQYF TGTGCCAGCTCACCACTCGGGGGGTACGAGCAGTACTTC
TRBJ1-5 . . TRBV30 CAWSVAGGFGNQPQHF TGTGCCTGGAGTGTAGCGGGGGGCTTTGGCAATCAGCCCCAGCATTTT
TRBJ1-6 . . TRBV5-4 CASSSAGGGNSPLHF TGTGCCAGCAGCTCTGCCGGGGGCGGAAATTCACCCCTCCACTTT
TRBJ1-6 TRBD1 . TRBV27 CASSLGQKNSPLHF TGTGCCAGCAGTTTGGGACAGAAAAATTCACCCCTCCACTTT
TRBJ2-7 . once TRBV5-1 CASSFEQRGSEQYF TGCGCCAGCAGCTTTGAACAGAGAGGCTCCGAGCAGTACTTC
TRBJ1-2 . once TRBV25-1 CASSELGSYGYTF TGTGCCAGCAGTGAATTAGGCAGCTATGGCTACACCTTC
TRBJ2-7 . . TRBV5-1 CASSLVSAGGNSYEQYF TGCGCCAGCAGCTTGGTCTCAGCCGGAGGCAATTCCTACGAGCAGTACTTC
TRBJ1-2 TRBD1 . TRBV25-1 CASSESDRSIGYTF TGTGCCAGCAGTGAATCGGACAGGTCAATAGGCTACACCTTC
TRBJ2-5 TRBD2 . TRBV9 CASSVGDSGGAWYGTQYF TGTGCCAGCAGCGTAGGAGATAGCGGGGGGGCCTGGTACGGGACCCAGTACTTC
TRBJ2-6 . . TRBV15 CATTRTIATSGANVLTF TGTGCCACCACCAGGACTATCGCCACCTCTGGGGCCAACGTCCTGACTTTC
TRBJ2-3 . . TRBV5-4 CASSLITGGPSDTQYF TGTGCCAGCAGCTTGATTACCGGGGGGCCCTCAGATACGCAGTATTTT
TRBJ1-2 . . TRBV2 CASGDRPYGYTF TGTGCCAGCGGAGACAGACCCTATGGCTACACCTTC
TRBJ1-6 . . TRBV7-9 CASSRQQNSPLHF TGTGCCAGCAGCAGACAGCAAAATTCACCCCTCCACTTT
TRBJ2-1 . . TRBV18 CASSPYTDRNEQFF TGTGCCAGCTCACCCTATACAGACAGGAATGAGCAGTTCTTC
TRBJ2-7 TRBD1 . TRBV10-3 CAIRLGQGYEQYF TGTGCCATCAGACTAGGACAGGGCTACGAGCAGTACTTC
TRBJ2-7 . . TRBV19 CASSMSAGETYEQYF TGTGCCAGTAGTATGTCGGCAGGGGAAACCTACGAGCAGTACTTC
TRBJ1-4 . . TRBV6-4 CASSPGRNEKLFF TGTGCCAGCAGCCCAGGGCGGAATGAAAAACTGTTTTTT